Listed here are 10 T cell receptor beta chains from one sample, sequenced in a study of early T cells in non-severe SARS-CoV-2 infection. One entry per CDR3 protein results from TCRdb running MiXCR on the 5' RACE reads. The data show fewer than 80,000 distinct CDR3 sequences, with roughly a tenth seen just once and just under 6% held by the top ten. The sample comprised whole blood. The receptors were gathered from an adult who was a healthcare worker with PCR-confirmed SARS-CoV-2 infection or an uninfected control (not recorded which).

This clonotype was observed many times. V usage is TRBV20-1 and J usage is TRBJ2-3; 15 bases are shared with TRBD2. With 5 bases clipped from V and 2 bases from J, the junction kept 8 bases outside the gene matches. CDR1 DFQATT and CDR2 SNEGSKA come from the germline V gene (reference sequence). The CDR3 is made up of 17 amino acids. CDR3 sequence (DNA): TGCAGTGCTGGGCCGGGACTAGCGGGAGGCTACACAGATACGCAGTATTTT. It translates to CSAGPGLAGGYTDTQYF.

This clonotype came up many times. This chain links TRBV11-2 with TRBJ2-2; D remains unclear. V was clipped by 0 bases and J by 6 bases, with 17 bases between them. CDR3 size: 17 residues. CDR1 and CDR2 (germline): SGHAT, FQNNGV. The CDR3 is CASSLDPQLGNAGELFF. DNA of the CDR3: TGTGCCAGCAGCTTAGATCCCCAGCTTGGTAATGCCGGGGAGCTGTTTTTT.

The chain links TRBV29-1 to TRBJ1-2; D is unclear. Germline-derived CDR1 and CDR2 are SQVTM and ANQGSEA. V lost 4 bases to trimming and J lost 0 bases, with 6 bases between them. This CDR3 region has 12 residues. CDR3 nucleotide sequence: TGCAGCGTTGCCTTAGCTAACTATGGCTACACCTTC. Translating it yields CSVALANYGYTF.

There are many counts of this clonotype. The chain is built from TRBV20-1 and TRBJ1-1, with D maybe TRBD1 (5 bases). CDR1 and CDR2 from the germline V gene are DFQATT and SNEGSKA (reference sequence). The CDR3 runs to 14 residues. V lost 1 base and J 4 bases, leaving 13 bases between the germline ends. CDR3 DNA sequence: TGCAGTGCTAGAGGGGACGGCTGGGGCACTGAAGCTTTCTTT. Translating it yields CSARGDGWGTEAFF.

The chain has TRBV3-1 and TRBJ1-2; D unresolved. There are 13 residues in the CDR3. Germline V gene sequence: CDR1 LGHDT, CDR2 YNNKEL (reference sequence). V shed 3 bases and J shed 6 bases, with 11 bases lying between them. CDR3 bases: TGTGCCAGCAGCCACGGGCAGACGGATGGCTACACCTTC. This gives the protein CASSHGQTDGYTF.

This clonotype has only a few counts. CDR3 protein: CAWSVYGNTGELFF. As DNA, the CDR3 is TGTGCCTGGAGTGTTTACGGGAACACCGGGGAGCTGTTTTTT. The rearrangement links TRBV30 to TRBJ2-2; D remains unclear. Trimming took 0 bases from V and 1 from J, leaving 6 bases between them. CDR1 is GTSNPN, CDR2 SVGIG, per germline (reference sequence). The CDR3 loop spans 14 amino acids.

In this sample, this clonotype turned up many times. J is TRBJ2-3 and V is TRBV10-3; D might be TRBD2 (6 bases). Between the trimmed V and J ends, which lost 8 bases and 2 bases, there was a span of 17 bases. The CDR3 totals 15 residues. Germline-derived CDR1 and CDR2 are ENHRY and SYGVKD. CDR3 in amino acids: CAILNPGLLTDTQYF. CDR3 bases: TGTGCCATCCTCAATCCGGGACTCCTCACAGATACGCAGTATTTT.

Ten or more counts support this clonotype. The genes are TRBV10-2 and TRBJ2-5, with D unclear. V dropped 8 bases and J dropped 1 base, with 11 bases sitting between them. This CDR3 has 13 amino acids. Germline V gene data show CDR1 as WSHSY and CDR2 as SAAADI. This CDR3 reads CASSWRSQETQYF. The CDR3 DNA reads as TGCGCCAGCTCCTGGCGGTCCCAAGAGACCCAGTACTTC.

This clonotype was recorded at least ten times. The rearrangement uses TRBV5-1 and TRBJ2-1, with D perhaps given as TRBD1 or TRBD2 (6 bases each). V lost 2 bases, J lost 7 bases, and 16 bases lay in between. The germline gives CDR1 SGHRS, CDR2 YFSETQ. The CDR3 is 15 amino acids. The CDR3 spells CASSFEGDWGNEQFF. For the CDR3, the DNA is TGCGCCAGCAGCTTTGAGGGGGACTGGGGGAATGAGCAGTTCTTC.

This rearrangement joins TRBV12-5 to TRBJ1-1; D is uncertain. The CDR3 contains 12 residues. The V end lost 3 bases, the J end lost 7 bases, and 9 bases lay between the germline ends. The V gene's germline CDR1 is LGHNT and CDR2 FRNRAP. CDR3 region: CASGFDINEAFF. The CDR3 nucleotides read TGTGCTAGTGGTTTCGACATAAATGAAGCTTTCTTT.